This TCR beta chain was recovered during a study of T cell repertoires in cytomegalovirus infection. The wider study: The study used recently identified HLA-C-restricted and well-studied HLA-B-restricted CMV epitopes.

Points on this clonotype: No antigen is known for it.

Study-wide findings and caveats: Cumulative frequency of public TCR beta families picked out carriers of CMV plus the relevant HLA. Clonotypes of TCR beta that were HLA-C-restricted and CMV-specific dominated the ex vivo response.

Germline V gives CDR1 SGDLS, CDR2 YYNGEE. This CDR3 has 15 residues. After removal of 4 bases from V and 3 bases from J, the junction contained 8 bases not matched to a gene. One entry per CDR3 protein, called by TCRdb with MiXCR from the reads. The sample lists approximately 470,000 distinct CDR3 sequences, under 45% occurring once. This rearrangement joins TRBV9 to TRBJ2-3; 7 positions match TRBD1. The source was cultured PBMCs, collected from culture after CMV antigen stimulation. The sequence was collected from a human donor in good health (CMV status not recorded). Some clones in this sample may be carry-over from other donors' samples. As DNA, the CDR3 is TGTGCCAGCAGCACCAGGACAGGTCAAACAGATACGCAGTATTTT. Its protein product is CASSTRTGQTDTQYF.